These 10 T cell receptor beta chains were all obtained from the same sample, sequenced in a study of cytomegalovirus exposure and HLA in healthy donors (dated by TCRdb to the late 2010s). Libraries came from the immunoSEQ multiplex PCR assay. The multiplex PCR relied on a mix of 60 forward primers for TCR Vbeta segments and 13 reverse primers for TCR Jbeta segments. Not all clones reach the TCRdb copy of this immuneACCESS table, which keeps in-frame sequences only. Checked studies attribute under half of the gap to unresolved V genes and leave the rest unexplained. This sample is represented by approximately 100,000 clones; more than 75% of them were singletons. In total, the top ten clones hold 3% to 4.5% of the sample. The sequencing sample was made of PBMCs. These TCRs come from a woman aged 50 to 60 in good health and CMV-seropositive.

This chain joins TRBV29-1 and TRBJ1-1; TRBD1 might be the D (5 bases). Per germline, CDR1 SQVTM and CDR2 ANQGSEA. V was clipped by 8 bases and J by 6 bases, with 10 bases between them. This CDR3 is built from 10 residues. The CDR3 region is CSYTRAEAFF. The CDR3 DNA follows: TGCAGCTACACCAGGGCTGAAGCTTTCTTT. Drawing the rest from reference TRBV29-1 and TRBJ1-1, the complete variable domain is SAVISQKPSRDICQRGTSLTIQCQVDSQVTMMFWYRQQPGQSLTLIATANQGSEATYESGFVIDKFPISRPNLTFSTLTVSNMSPEDSSIYLCSYTRAEAFFGQGTRLTVV.

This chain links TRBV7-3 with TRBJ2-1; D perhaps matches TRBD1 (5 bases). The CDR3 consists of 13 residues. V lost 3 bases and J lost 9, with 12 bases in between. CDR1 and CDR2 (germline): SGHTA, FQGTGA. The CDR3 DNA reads TGTGCCAGCAGCTTGGGCAGGGATGGTGAGCAGTTCTTC. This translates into CASSLGRDGEQFF.

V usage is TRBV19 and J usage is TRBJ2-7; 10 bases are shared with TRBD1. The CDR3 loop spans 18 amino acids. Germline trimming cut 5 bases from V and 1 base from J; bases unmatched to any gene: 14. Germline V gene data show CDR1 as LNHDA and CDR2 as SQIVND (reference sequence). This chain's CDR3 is CASSPRQGALVASYEQYF. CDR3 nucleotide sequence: TGTGCCAGTAGTCCGAGACAGGGGGCGCTGGTGGCATCCTACGAGCAGTACTTC.

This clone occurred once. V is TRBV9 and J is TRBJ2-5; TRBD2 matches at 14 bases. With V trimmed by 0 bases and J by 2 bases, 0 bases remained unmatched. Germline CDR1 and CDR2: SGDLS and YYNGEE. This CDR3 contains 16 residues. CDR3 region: CASSVGTSGGQETQYF. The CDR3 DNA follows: TGTGCCAGCAGCGTAGGGACTAGCGGGGGGCAAGAGACCCAGTACTTC.

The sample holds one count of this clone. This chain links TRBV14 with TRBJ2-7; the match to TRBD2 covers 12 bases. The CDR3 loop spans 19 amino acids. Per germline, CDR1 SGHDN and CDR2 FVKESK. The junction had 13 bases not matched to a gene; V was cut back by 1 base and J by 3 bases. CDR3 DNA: TGTGCCAGCAGCCAAGGATTATGGGAGACTAGCGGGAGATACTACGAGCAGTACTTC. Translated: CASSQGLWETSGRYYEQYF.

As DNA, the CDR3 is TGCGCCAGCAGCTTGGGTACAGTAGAGCAGTATTTT. Encoded protein: CASSLGTVEQYF. The chain links TRBV5-1 to TRBJ2-3, with D uncertain. Trimming left V 0 bases short and J 11 bases short, with 10 bases between. This CDR3 has 12 residues. CDR1 SGHRS and CDR2 YFSETQ come from the germline V gene.

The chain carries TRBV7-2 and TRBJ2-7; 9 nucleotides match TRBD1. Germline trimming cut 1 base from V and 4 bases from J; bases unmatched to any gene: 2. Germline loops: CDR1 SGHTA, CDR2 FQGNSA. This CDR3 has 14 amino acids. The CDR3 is CASSLGTGVYEQYF. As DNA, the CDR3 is TGTGCCAGCAGCTTAGGGACAGGGGTATACGAGCAGTACTTC.

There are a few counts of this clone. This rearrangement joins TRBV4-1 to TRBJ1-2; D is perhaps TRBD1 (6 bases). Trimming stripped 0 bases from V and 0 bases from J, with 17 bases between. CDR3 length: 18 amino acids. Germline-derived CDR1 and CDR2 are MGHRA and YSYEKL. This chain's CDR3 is CASSQDTVSRGANYGYTF. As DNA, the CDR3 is TGCGCCAGCAGCCAAGATACAGTTAGCAGGGGAGCTAACTATGGCTACACCTTC.

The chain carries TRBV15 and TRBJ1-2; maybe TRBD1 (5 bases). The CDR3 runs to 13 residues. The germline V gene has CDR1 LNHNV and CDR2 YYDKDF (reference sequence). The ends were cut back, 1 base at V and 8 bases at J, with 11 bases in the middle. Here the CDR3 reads CATSRGGDGGYTF. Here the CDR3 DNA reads TGTGCCACCAGCAGAGGGGGGGACGGCGGCTACACCTTC.

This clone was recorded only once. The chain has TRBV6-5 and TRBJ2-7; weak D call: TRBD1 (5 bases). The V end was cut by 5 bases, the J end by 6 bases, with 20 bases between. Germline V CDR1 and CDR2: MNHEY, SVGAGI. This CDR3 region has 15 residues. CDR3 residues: CASSPPGARRREQYF. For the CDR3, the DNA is TGTGCCAGCAGTCCCCCTGGGGCTAGAAGACGCGAGCAGTACTTC.